This T cell receptor (beta chain) appears in the sequencing data of a study of radiation and T cells in renal cell carcinoma. Study-level points and caveats: Pretreatment tumor biopsies were lacking, so baseline clonotypes are unknown.

Time point here: blood 4 weeks post-SBRT, at nephrectomy. Indicated treatment: 15 Gy SBRT to primary tumor, nephrectomy 4 weeks later. Nephrectomy followed 15 Gy stereotactic body radiation by 4 weeks. This renal cell carcinoma was of the clear cell type. Only in-frame clones appear in the TCRdb table, and some are missing; sequencing was by immunoSEQ multiplex PCR. The data show tens of thousands of clones, roughly 85% seen once. Turning to this clone: Its specificity is unknown.

The germline V gene has CDR1 SGHTA and CDR2 FQGTGA. This CDR3 region has 14 residues. The J segment lost 4 bases and the V segment lost 5 bases, leaving 4 bases of the junction unmatched. Here the sequenced sample was blood, taken from a patient whose treatment included radiotherapy and nephrectomy. The chain has TRBV7-3 and TRBJ2-2; 7 bases are shared with TRBD1. The source is an older woman with renal cell carcinoma. The CDR3 loop is CASSPNRGTGELFF. The CDR3 DNA reads TGTGCCAGCAGCCCGAACAGGGGCACCGGGGAGCTGTTTTTT.